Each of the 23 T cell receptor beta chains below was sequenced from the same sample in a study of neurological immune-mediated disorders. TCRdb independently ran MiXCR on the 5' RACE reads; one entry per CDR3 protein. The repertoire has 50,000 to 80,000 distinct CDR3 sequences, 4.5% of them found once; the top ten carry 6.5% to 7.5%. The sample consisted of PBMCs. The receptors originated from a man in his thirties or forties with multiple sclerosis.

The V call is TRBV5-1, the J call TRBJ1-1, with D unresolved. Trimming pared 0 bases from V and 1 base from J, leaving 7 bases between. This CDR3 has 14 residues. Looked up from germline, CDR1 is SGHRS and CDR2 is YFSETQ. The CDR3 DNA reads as TGCGCCAGCAGCTTGGATCCGGGGAACACTGAAGCTTTCTTT. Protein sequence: CASSLDPGNTEAFF.

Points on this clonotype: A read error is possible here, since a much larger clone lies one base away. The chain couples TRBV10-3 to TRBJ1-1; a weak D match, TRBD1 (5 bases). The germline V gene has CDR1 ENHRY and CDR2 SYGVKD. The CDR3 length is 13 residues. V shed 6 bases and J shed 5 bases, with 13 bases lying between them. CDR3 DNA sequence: TGTGCCATCAGCGCGGAAAGGGGAACTGAAGCTTTCTTT. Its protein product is CAISAERGTEAFF.

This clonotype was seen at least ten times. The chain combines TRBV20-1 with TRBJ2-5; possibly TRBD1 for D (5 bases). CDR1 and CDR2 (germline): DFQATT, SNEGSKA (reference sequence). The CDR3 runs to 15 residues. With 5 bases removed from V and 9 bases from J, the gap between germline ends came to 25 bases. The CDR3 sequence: CSAGPPTDDPRAQYF. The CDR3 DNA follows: TGCAGTGCTGGCCCTCCGACGGACGATCCCAGGGCCCAGTACTTC.

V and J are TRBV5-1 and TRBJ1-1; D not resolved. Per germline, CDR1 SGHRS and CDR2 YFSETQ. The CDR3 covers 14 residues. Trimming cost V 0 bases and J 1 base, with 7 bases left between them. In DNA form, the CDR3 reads TGCGCCAGCAGCTTGGTGAAGGAGAACACTGAAGCTTTCTTT. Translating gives CASSLVKENTEAFF.

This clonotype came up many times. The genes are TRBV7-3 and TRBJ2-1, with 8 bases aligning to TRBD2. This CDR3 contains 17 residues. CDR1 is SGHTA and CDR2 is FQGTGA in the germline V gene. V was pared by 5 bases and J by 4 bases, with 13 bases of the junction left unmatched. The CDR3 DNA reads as TGTGCCAGCAGCCAATGGCTCCTAAGCGGGGGTTACAATGAGCAGTTCTTC. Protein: CASSQWLLSGGYNEQFF.

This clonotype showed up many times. The DNA of the CDR3 is TGCAGCGTCCCAGGCCGATACAGCACCGGGGAGCTGTTTTTT. It specifies CSVPGRYSTGELFF. This chain uses TRBV29-1 with TRBJ2-2; no definite D call. Germline loops: CDR1 SQVTM, CDR2 ANQGSEA. Trimming removed 6 bases at V and 4 bases at J, with 15 bases between. The length of the CDR3 is 14 residues.

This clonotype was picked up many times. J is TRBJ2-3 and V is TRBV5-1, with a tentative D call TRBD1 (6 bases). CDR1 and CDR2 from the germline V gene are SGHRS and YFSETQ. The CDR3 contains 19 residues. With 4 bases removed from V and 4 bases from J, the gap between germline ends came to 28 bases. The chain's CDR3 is CASSGGYAPVSYRADTQYF. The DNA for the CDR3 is TGCGCCAGCAGCGGAGGTTACGCACCAGTTTCTTACAGGGCAGATACGCAGTATTTT. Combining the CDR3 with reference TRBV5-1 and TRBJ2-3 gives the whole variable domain KAGVTQTPRYLIKTRGQQVTLSCSPISGHRSVSWYQQTPGQGLQFLFEYFSETQRNKGNFPGRFSGRQFSNSRSEMNVSTLELGDSALYLCASSGGYAPVSYRADTQYFGPGTRLTVL.

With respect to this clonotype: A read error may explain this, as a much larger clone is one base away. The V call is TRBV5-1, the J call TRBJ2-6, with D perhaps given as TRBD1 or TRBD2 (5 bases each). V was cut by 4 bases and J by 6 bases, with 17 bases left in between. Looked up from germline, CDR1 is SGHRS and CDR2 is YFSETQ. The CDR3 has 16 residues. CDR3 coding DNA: TGCGCCAGCAGCGAGGGACCAAGCGCTGAGGCCAACGTCCTGACTTTC. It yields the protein CASSEGPSAEANVLTF.

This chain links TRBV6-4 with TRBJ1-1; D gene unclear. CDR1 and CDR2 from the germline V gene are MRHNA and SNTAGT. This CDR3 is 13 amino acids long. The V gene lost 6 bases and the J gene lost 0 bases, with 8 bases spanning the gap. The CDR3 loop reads CASSSRLNTEAFF. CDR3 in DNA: TGTGCCAGCAGCTCCCGCCTGAACACTGAAGCTTTCTTT.

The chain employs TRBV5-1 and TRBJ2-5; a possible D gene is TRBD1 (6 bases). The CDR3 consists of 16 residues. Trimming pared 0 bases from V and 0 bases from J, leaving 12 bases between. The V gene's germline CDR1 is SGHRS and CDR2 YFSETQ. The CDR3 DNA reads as TGCGCCAGCAGCTTGGGGCCCTCAGGGGACCAAGAGACCCAGTACTTC. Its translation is CASSLGPSGDQETQYF.

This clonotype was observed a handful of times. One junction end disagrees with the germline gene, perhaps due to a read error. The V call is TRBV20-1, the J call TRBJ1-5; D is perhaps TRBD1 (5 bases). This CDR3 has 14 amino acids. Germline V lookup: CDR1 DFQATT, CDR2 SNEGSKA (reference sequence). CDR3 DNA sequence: TGCAGTGCCGCACCTCAGGGTCTATTGCAGCCCCAGAATTTT. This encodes CSAAPQGLLQPQNF.

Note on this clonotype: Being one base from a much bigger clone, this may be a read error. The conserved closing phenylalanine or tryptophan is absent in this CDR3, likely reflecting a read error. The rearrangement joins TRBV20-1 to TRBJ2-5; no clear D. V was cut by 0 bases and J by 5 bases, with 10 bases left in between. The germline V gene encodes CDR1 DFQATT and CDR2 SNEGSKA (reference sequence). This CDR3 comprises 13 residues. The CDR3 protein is CSARDSRAETQYI. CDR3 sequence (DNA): TGCAGTGCTAGAGATTCTCGCGCGGAGACCCAGTACATC.

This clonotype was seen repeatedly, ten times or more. The CDR3 reads CASSLPRGPNLNTEAFF. Written as DNA, the CDR3 is TGTGCCAGCAGCTTACCCAGGGGCCCCAACCTGAACACTGAAGCTTTCTTT. This chain uses TRBV7-8 with TRBJ1-1; D may be TRBD1 (6 bases). V lost 2 bases, J lost 0 bases, and 16 bases lay in between. Germline CDR1 and CDR2: SGHVS and FQNEAQ. This CDR3 has 17 amino acids. The entire variable domain, with the rest obtained from reference TRBV7-8 and TRBJ1-1, is as follows: GAGVSQSPRYKVAKRGQDVALRCDPISGHVSLFWYQQALGQGPEFLTYFQNEAQLDKSGLPSDRFFAERPEGSVSTLKIQRTQQEDSAVYLCASSLPRGPNLNTEAFFGQGTRLTVV.

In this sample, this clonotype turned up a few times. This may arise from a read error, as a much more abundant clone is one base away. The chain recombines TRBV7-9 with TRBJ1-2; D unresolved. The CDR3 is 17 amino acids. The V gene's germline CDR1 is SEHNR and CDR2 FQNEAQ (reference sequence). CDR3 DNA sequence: TGTGTCAGCAGCTACGCCCTGGGGAGTTCTTCCAACTATGGCTACACCTTC. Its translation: CVSSYALGSSSNYGYTF. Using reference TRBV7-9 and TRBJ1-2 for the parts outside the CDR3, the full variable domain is DTGVSQNPRHKITKRGQNVTFRCDPISEHNRLYWYRQTLGQGPEFLTYFQNEAQLEKSRLLSDRFSAERPKGSFSTLEIQRTEQGDSAMYLCVSSYALGSSSNYGYTFGSGTRLTVV.

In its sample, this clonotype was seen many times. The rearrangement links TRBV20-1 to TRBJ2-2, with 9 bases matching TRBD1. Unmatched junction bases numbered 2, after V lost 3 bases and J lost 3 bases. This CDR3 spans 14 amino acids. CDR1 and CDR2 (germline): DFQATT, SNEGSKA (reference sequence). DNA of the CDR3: TGCAGTGCTAGTCACAGGGGGCACACCGGGGAGCTGTTTTTT. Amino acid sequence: CSASHRGHTGELFF.

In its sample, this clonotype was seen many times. The CDR3 DNA reads as TGTGCCAGCAGAACTACTGGCCAGGGGAATGGCTACACCTTC. It codes for CASRTTGQGNGYTF. This chain joins TRBV6-2 or TRBV6-3 and TRBJ1-2; weak D call: TRBD1 (6 bases). The CDR3 has 14 amino acids. The ends were cut back, 6 bases at V and 6 bases at J, with 17 bases in the middle. Germline values: CDR1 MNHEY, CDR2 SVGEGT.

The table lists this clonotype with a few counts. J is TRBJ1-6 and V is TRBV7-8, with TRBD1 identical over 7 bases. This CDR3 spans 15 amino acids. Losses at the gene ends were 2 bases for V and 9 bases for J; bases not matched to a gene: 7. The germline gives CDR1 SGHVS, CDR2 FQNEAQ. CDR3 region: CASSLRDREVSPLHF. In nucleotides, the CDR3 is TGTGCCAGCAGCTTAAGGGACAGAGAAGTTTCACCCCTCCACTTT.

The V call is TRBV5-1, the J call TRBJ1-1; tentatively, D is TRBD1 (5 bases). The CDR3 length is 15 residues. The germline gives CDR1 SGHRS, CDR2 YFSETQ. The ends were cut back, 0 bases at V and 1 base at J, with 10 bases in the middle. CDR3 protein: CASSLVTGRNTEAFF. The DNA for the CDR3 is TGCGCCAGCAGCTTGGTAACAGGCCGGAACACTGAAGCTTTCTTT. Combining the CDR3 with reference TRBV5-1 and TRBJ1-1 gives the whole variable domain KAGVTQTPRYLIKTRGQQVTLSCSPISGHRSVSWYQQTPGQGLQFLFEYFSETQRNKGNFPGRFSGRQFSNSRSEMNVSTLELGDSALYLCASSLVTGRNTEAFFGQGTRLTVV.

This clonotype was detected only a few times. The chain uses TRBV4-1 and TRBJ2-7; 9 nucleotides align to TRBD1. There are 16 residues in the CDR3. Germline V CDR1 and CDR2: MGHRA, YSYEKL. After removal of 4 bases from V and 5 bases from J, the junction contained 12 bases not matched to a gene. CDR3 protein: CASSPWTGTGRNEQYF. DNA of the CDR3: TGCGCCAGCAGCCCTTGGACGGGGACAGGGAGGAACGAGCAGTACTTC.

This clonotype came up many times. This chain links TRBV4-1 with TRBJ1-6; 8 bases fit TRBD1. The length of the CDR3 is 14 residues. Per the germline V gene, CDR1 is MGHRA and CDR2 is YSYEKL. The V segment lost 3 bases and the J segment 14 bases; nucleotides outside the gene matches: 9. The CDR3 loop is CASSHERTGSTLHF. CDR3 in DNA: TGCGCCAGCAGCCACGAGAGGACAGGGTCAACCCTCCACTTT.

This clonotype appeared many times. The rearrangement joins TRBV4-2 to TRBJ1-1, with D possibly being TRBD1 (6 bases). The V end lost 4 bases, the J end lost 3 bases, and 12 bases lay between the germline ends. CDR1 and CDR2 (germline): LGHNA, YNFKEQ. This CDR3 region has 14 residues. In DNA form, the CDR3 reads TGTGCCAGCAGCCCCCGAGGGGGTGACACTGAAGCTTTCTTT. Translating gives CASSPRGGDTEAFF.

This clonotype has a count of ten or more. The CDR3, as DNA: TGCAGCGTTGAGCGAAGCGAGACAGGGATTACGCAGTATTTT. This codes for CSVERSETGITQYF. The rearrangement joins TRBV29-1 to TRBJ2-3; 7 bases map to TRBD1. The CDR3 runs 14 residues. Losses at the gene ends were 3 bases for V and 8 bases for J; bases not matched to a gene: 11. Germline-derived CDR1 and CDR2 are SQVTM and ANQGSEA.

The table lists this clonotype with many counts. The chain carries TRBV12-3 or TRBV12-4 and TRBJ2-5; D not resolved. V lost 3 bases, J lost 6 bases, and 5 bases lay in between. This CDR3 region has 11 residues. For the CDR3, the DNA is TGTGCCAGCAGTTTGGCCCAGACCCAGTACTTC. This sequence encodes CASSLAQTQYF.